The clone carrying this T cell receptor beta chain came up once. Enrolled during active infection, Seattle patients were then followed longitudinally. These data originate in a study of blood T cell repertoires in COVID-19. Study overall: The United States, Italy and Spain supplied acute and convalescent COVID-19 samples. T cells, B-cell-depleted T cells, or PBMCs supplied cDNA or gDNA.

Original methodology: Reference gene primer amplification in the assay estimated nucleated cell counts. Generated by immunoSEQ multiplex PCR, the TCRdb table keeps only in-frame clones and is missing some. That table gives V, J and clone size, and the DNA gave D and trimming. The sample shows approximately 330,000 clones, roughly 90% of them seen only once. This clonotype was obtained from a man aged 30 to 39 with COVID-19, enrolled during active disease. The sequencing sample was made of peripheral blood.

For the CDR3, the DNA is TGTGCCAGCAGTTTCTCGGTCGGCGAGGGCGGGTATGGCTACACCTTC. Encoded protein: CASSFSVGEGGYGYTF. V is TRBV27 and J is TRBJ1-2; D not certain. In germline, CDR1 is MNHEY, CDR2 SMNVEV (reference sequence). The CDR3 extends over 16 amino acids. V was pared by 3 bases and J by 5 bases, with 19 bases between.